A selection of T cell receptor beta chains follows, all from one sample in a study of PD-1 blockade in classical Hodgkin lymphoma. This table comes from immunoSEQ multiplex PCR, and its TCRdb copy is limited to in-frame clones, with some not included. The table lists about 33,000 clones, around three quarters of them singletons. The sequencing used peripheral blood mononuclear cells (PBMCs), collected before the fourth cycle of nivolumab. The receptors shown here come from a human donor with classical Hodgkin lymphoma. Both conserved end residues are part of each CDR3. The D gene is left open where the match is weak. The size of a clone is reported for some rows only, either as once, few or many, or as a class for expanded clones.

abundance	v_gene	j_gene	d_gene	CDR3aa	CDR3nt
-	TRBV27	TRBJ2-3	-	CASSAGFITDTQYF	TGTGCCAGCAGTGCGGGTTTTATCACAGATACGCAGTATTTT
-	TRBV7-6	TRBJ2-2	-	CASSLVTGTFGAGELFF	TGTGCCAGCAGCTTAGTGACAGGGACTTTTGGAGCCGGGGAGCTGTTTTTT
-	TRBV27	TRBJ2-6	-	CASSYLTSGANVLTF	TGTGCCAGCAGTTATTTGACCTCTGGGGCCAACGTCCTGACTTTC
few	TRBV6-6	TRBJ1-4	-	CASSLKNEKLFF	TGTGCCAGCAGCCTTAAAAATGAAAAACTGTTTTTT
-	TRBV7-9	TRBJ2-1	-	CASSSQRNEQFF	TGTGCCAGCAGCTCTCAGCGGAATGAGCAGTTCTTC
-	TRBV7-8	TRBJ2-7	TRBD2	CASSTGTSQQQYF	TGTGCCAGCAGCACAGGGACTAGCCAACAGCAGTACTTC
few	TRBV7-6	TRBJ2-7	-	CASSLEGGYEQYF	TGTGCCAGCAGCTTAGAGGGCGGCTACGAGCAGTACTTC
few	TRBV6-5	TRBJ1-1	-	CASSYSRWTEAFF	TGTGCCAGCAGTTACTCTCGGTGGACTGAAGCTTTCTTT
-	TRBV30	TRBJ1-5	-	CAWSVGGREPQHF	TGTGCCTGGAGTGTTGGGGGAAGGGAGCCCCAGCATTTT
-	TRBV4-2	TRBJ2-5	-	CASSKAEGQETQYF	TGTGCCAGCAGCAAAGCGGAGGGACAAGAGACCCAGTACTTC
few	TRBV27	TRBJ2-7	TRBD2	CASNPTGLADTIDEQYF	TGTGCCAGCAACCCTACAGGACTAGCGGACACTATCGACGAGCAGTACTTC
-	TRBV6-5	TRBJ1-5	-	CASSRRTVDQPQHF	TGTGCCAGCAGTCGACGGACAGTGGATCAGCCCCAGCATTTT
-	TRBV9	TRBJ2-7	TRBD2	CASSVGSGNYEQYF	TGTGCCAGCAGCGTAGGGAGCGGGAACTACGAGCAGTACTTC
-	TRBV30	TRBJ1-3	-	CAWSVLVSGNTIYF	TGTGCCTGGAGTGTACTGGTCTCTGGAAACACCATATATTTT
few	TRBV4-1	TRBJ2-3	TRBD2	CASSQLLAGAEDTQYF	TGCGCCAGCAGCCAACTACTAGCGGGAGCTGAAGATACGCAGTATTTT
-	TRBV30	TRBJ1-4	TRBD1	CACPGQGADKLFF	TGTGCCTGCCCGGGACAGGGGGCGGATAAACTGTTTTTT
-	TRBV29-1	TRBJ2-5	-	CSGSPGMETQYF	TGCAGCGGTTCCCCCGGTATGGAGACCCAGTACTTC
-	TRBV6-6	TRBJ2-4	-	CASSSNIRLAKNIQYF	TGTGCCAGCAGTTCGAACATCCGGCTCGCCAAAAACATTCAGTACTTC
-	TRBV11-1	TRBJ2-3	-	CASSSSEGLTDTQYF	TGTGCCAGCAGCTCTTCCGAAGGACTCACAGATACGCAGTATTTT
-	TRBV5-5	TRBJ2-5	TRBD2	CASSPSGREQETQYF	TGTGCCAGCAGCCCTAGCGGGAGAGAACAAGAGACCCAGTACTTC
-	TRBV13	TRBJ2-5	-	CASSLVAVQETQYF	TGTGCCAGCAGCTTAGTGGCGGTGCAAGAGACCCAGTACTTC
few	TRBV10-2	TRBJ2-2	-	CASSLQTERNTGELFF	TGCGCCAGCAGCCTACAGACAGAGAGGAACACCGGGGAGCTGTTTTTT
-	TRBV4-2	TRBJ2-7	-	CASRPQLTSYEQYF	TGTGCCAGCAGACCACAGTTAACGTCCTACGAGCAGTACTTC
few	TRBV9	TRBJ2-1	TRBD2	CASSPLSGGASVEQFF	TGTGCCAGCAGCCCCCTAAGCGGGGGGGCCTCTGTTGAGCAGTTCTTC
few	TRBV2	TRBJ1-5	-	CASSDRNQPQHF	TGTGCCAGCAGTGACAGAAATCAGCCCCAGCATTTT
-	TRBV7-7	TRBJ2-1	TRBD1	CASSSGTGVYNEQFF	TGTGCCAGCAGCTCCGGGACAGGTGTATACAATGAGCAGTTCTTC
once	TRBV4-1	TRBJ2-3	-	CASSQDWGSTDTQYF	TGCGCCAGCAGCCAAGATTGGGGGTCCACAGATACGCAGTATTTT
few	TRBV19	TRBJ1-1	-	CASADGIWTEAFF	TGTGCCAGTGCCGATGGGATTTGGACTGAAGCTTTCTTT
-	TRBV5-4	TRBJ2-3	-	CASSSANRATDTQYF	TGTGCCAGCAGCTCGGCCAACAGGGCCACAGATACGCAGTATTTT
-	TRBV9	TRBJ2-1	-	CASTYTELTGYNEQFF	TGTGCCAGCACTTATACTGAGCTCACGGGGTACAATGAGCAGTTCTTC
medium-sized	TRBV5-4	TRBJ1-2	-	CASSFEFGYTF	TGTGCCAGCAGCTTCGAATTTGGCTACACCTTC
-	TRBV10-3	TRBJ1-1	-	CAINSQGNREAFF	TGTGCCATCAACTCACAGGGAAATCGTGAAGCTTTCTTT
-	TRBV19	TRBJ2-7	-	CASSPRRGDWQYF	TGTGCCAGTAGTCCCCGCCGGGGCGATTGGCAGTACTTC
-	TRBV5-5	TRBJ1-2	-	CASSLAISDYGYTF	TGTGCCAGCAGCTTGGCAATTTCTGACTATGGCTACACCTTC
-	TRBV27	TRBJ2-5	TRBD2	CASSLSASGGLETQYF	TGTGCCAGCAGTTTATCGGCTAGCGGGGGGCTGGAGACCCAGTACTTC
once	TRBV7-9	TRBJ2-2	TRBD2	CASQMGLAVTGELFF	TGTGCCAGCCAAATGGGGCTAGCGGTCACCGGGGAGCTGTTTTTT
-	TRBV14	TRBJ1-1	-	CASSQVRSGGAFF	TGTGCCAGCAGCCAAGTGCGGTCGGGGGGGGCTTTCTTT